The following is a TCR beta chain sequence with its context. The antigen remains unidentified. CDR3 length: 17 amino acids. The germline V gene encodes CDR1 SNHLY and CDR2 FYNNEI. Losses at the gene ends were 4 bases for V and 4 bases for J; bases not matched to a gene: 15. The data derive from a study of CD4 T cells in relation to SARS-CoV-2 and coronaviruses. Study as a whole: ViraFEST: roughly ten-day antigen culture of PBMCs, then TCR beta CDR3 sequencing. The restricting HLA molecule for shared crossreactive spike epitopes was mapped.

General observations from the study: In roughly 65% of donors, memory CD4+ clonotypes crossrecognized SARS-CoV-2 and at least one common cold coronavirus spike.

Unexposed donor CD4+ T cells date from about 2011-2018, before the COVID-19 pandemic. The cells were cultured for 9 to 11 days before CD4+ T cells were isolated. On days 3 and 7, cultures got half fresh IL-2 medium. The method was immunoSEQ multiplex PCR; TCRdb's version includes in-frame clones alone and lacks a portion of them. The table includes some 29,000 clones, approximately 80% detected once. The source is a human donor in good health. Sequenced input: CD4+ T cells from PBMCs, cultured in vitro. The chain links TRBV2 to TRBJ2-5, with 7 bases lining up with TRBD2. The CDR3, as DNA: TGTGCCAGCAGTGGGGGGGGAGGCCAAAAAGAAAGAGAGACCCAGTACTTC. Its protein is CASSGGGGQKERETQYF.